These 32 T cell receptor beta chains originate from one sample sequenced in a study of low-dose radiotherapy and immunotherapy resistance in tumors. Time point indicated: before trial treatment. Priming of first-strand cDNA relied on TRAV- and TRBV-specific primers (covering alpha and beta chains). A constant-region primer paired with the V-primer adapter amplified TCRs over around 18 PCR cycles. MiXCR was run by TCRdb on the reads, yielding one entry per CDR3 protein. The data hold around 68,000 distinct CDR3 sequences, with 26% observed a single time. Sequencing was performed on PBMCs, taken before treatment. The receptor source for this set is a male donor with rectosigmoid adenocarcinoma.

This sequence joins TRBV7-8 and TRBJ1-6; D perhaps matches TRBD1 (6 bases). V was pared by 2 bases and J by 9 bases, with 14 bases between. CDR3 length: 15 amino acids. The germline gives CDR1 SGHVS, CDR2 FQNEAQ. Written as DNA, the CDR3 is TGTGCCAGCAGCTTAAACCGACAGGCCGGTTCACCCCTCCACTTT. This encodes CASSLNRQAGSPLHF.

In its sample, this clonotype was seen a few times. This sequence joins TRBV5-1 and TRBJ2-3; D not resolved. Trimming removed 3 bases from V and 0 bases from J, with 14 bases in between. The CDR3 runs to 16 residues. The germline CDR1 and CDR2 sequences are SGHRS and YFSETQ. This CDR3 is CASSWTYGGSTDTQYF. In DNA, the CDR3 is TGCGCCAGCAGCTGGACCTATGGCGGAAGCACAGATACGCAGTATTTT.

This clonotype has a count of ten or more. The chain has TRBV7-9 and TRBJ2-7, with D unclear. Germline loops: CDR1 SEHNR, CDR2 FQNEAQ (reference sequence). This CDR3 is built from 12 residues. Trimming took 4 bases from V and 6 from J, leaving 10 bases between them. DNA of the CDR3: TGTGCCAGCAGCTCAATCCCCCCCGAGCAGTACTTC. This sequence encodes CASSSIPPEQYF.

Comment on this clonotype: Only one base separates this from a far larger clonotype, so it likely reflects a read error. The chain joins TRBV6-2 or TRBV6-3 to TRBJ2-7, with D maybe TRBD1 (5 bases). Trimming cost V 2 bases and J 9 bases, with 17 bases left between them. This CDR3 has 14 amino acids. CDR1 is MNHEY, CDR2 SVGEGT, per germline. CDR3 protein: CASSYRPVGRRQYF. The CDR3 region has the DNA TGTGCCAGCAGTTACCGCCCCGTGGGGCGACGGCAGTACTTC.

Ten or more counts support this clonotype. The chain recombines TRBV12-3 or TRBV12-4 with TRBJ2-5, with TRBD1 matching over 8 bases. The CDR3 extends over 14 amino acids. After removal of 7 bases from V and 4 bases from J, the junction contained 8 bases not matched to a gene. As DNA, the CDR3 is TGTGCCAGCAACCCACAGGGGGGTTTAGAGACCCAGTACTTC. The encoded protein is CASNPQGGLETQYF.

Worth noting for this clonotype: A far larger clone is off by one base, so a read error is likely. The chain is built from TRBV5-1 and TRBJ2-1; D may be TRBD1 (6 bases). This CDR3 spans 15 amino acids. Germline CDR1 and CDR2: SGHRS and YFSETQ. The V end lost 0 bases, the J end lost 10 bases, and 17 bases lay between the germline ends. The CDR3 loop is CASSLASGQFGEQFF. Here the CDR3 DNA reads TGCGCCAGCAGCTTGGCGTCTGGACAGTTTGGCGAGCAGTTCTTC.

A few counts support this clonotype. The chain employs TRBV20-1 and TRBJ1-1; 10 bases fit TRBD1. CDR1 and CDR2 (germline): DFQATT, SNEGSKA (reference sequence). CDR3 length: 14 residues. J lost 4 bases, V lost 3 bases, and 5 bases had no gene match. CDR3 nucleotide sequence: TGCAGTGCTAGGGAGACAGGGGGCACCACTGAAGCTTTCTTT. It translates to CSARETGGTTEAFF.

This clonotype has at least ten counts. This chain uses TRBV14 with TRBJ1-2; 8 bases line up with TRBD1. CDR1 and CDR2 from the germline V gene are SGHDN and FVKESK. V shed 6 bases and J 3 bases; nucleotides not matched to a gene: 6. This CDR3 comprises 14 residues. The CDR3 reads CASRPSDRDYGYTF. As DNA, the CDR3 is TGTGCCAGCAGACCCTCGGACAGGGACTATGGCTACACCTTC.

V usage is TRBV7-2 and J usage is TRBJ2-2, with TRBD2 matching 7 bases. Trimming took 0 bases from V and 4 from J; bases not matched to a gene: 8. This CDR3 spans 17 amino acids. In germline, CDR1 is SGHTA, CDR2 FQGNSA. CDR3 DNA: TGTGCCAGCAGCTTAGCCAGTTTGACGGGAGGCACCGGGGAGCTGTTTTTT. This sequence encodes CASSLASLTGGTGELFF.

This clonotype was recorded many times. This chain uses TRBV6-2 or TRBV6-3 with TRBJ2-1, with D maybe TRBD1 (6 bases). The germline V gene has CDR1 MNHEY and CDR2 SVGEGT. V lost 8 bases and J 4 bases, leaving 18 bases between the germline ends. The length of the CDR3 is 15 residues. The CDR3 spells CASYKRGTSYNEQFF. The CDR3 bases are TGTGCCAGCTATAAAAGGGGGACGTCTTACAATGAGCAGTTCTTC.

This clonotype was observed a handful of times. J is TRBJ1-1 and V is TRBV29-1; possible D gene TRBD1, 5 bases. Germline-derived CDR1 and CDR2 are SQVTM and ANQGSEA. The V gene lost 4 bases and the J gene lost 1 base, with 13 bases spanning the gap. The CDR3 consists of 14 residues. The DNA for the CDR3 is TGCAGCGTTGTGGGGGGACGGACGAACACTGAAGCTTTCTTT. It is translated as CSVVGGRTNTEAFF.

The chain combines TRBV12-3 or TRBV12-4 with TRBJ1-5; 8 nucleotides align to TRBD1. The CDR3 contains 15 residues. V shed 4 bases, J shed 1 base, and the junction held 3 bases outside the gene matches. CDR3 loop: CASSSTGGSNQPQHF. The CDR3 coding sequence is TGTGCCAGCAGTTCTACAGGGGGGAGCAATCAGCCCCAGCATTTT.

With regard to this clonotype: At one end the junction does not follow the germline gene, possibly because of a read error. This sequence joins TRBV5-1 and TRBJ2-7, with a tentative D call TRBD1 (5 bases). CDR3 length: 15 amino acids. The germline V gene encodes CDR1 SGHRS and CDR2 YFSETQ. CDR3 in amino acids: CASSLRSDKSYEQYF. In DNA form, the CDR3 reads TGTGCCAGCAGCTTAAGGTCGGACAAGTCCTACGAGCAGTACTTC.

This clonotype showed up many times. V is TRBV5-1 and J is TRBJ2-3, with 10 bases lining up with TRBD2. Germline assignment: CDR1 SGHRS and CDR2 YFSETQ. The CDR3 totals 15 residues. J lost 3 bases, V lost 3 bases, and 4 bases had no gene match. CDR3 amino acids: CASSWVAGGTDTQYF. CDR3 DNA: TGCGCCAGCAGCTGGGTAGCGGGGGGAACAGATACGCAGTATTTT.

The chain has TRBV12-3 or TRBV12-4 and TRBJ1-5; D is perhaps TRBD1 (5 bases). V was trimmed by 4 bases and J by 4 bases, leaving 11 bases between them. This CDR3 is built from 14 residues. The CDR3 DNA is TGTGCCAGCAGTTCGCAGGGCTTAAATCAGCCCCAGCATTTT. Protein sequence: CASSSQGLNQPQHF.

In the case of this clonotype: The DNA is left out, because the CDR3 cannot be placed on it with certainty; the CDR3 is given as TCRdb lists it. The V and J genes are TRBV9 and TRBJ2-2; the D call TRBD2 from the table was never checked on the DNA. Per the germline V gene, CDR1 is SGDLS and CDR2 is YYNGEE. The CDR3 numbers 24 amino acids, ends counted. The CDR3 spells CASSVSRLGRDRSSGSHTGELFFF.

V usage is TRBV12-3 or TRBV12-4 and J usage is TRBJ2-1; D remains unclear. The CDR3 sequence is 12 residues long. V was clipped by 2 bases and J by 6 bases, with 5 bases between them. The CDR3 DNA reads TGTGCCAGCAGTTTATTCCCCAATGAGCAGTTCTTC. Its translation: CASSLFPNEQFF.

This clonotype was picked up many times. The rearrangement links TRBV12-3 or TRBV12-4 to TRBJ2-5, with TRBD1 identical over 8 bases. The CDR3 sequence is 15 residues long. With 4 bases clipped from V and 5 bases from J, the junction kept 9 bases outside the gene matches. The DNA for the CDR3 is TGTGCCAGCAGTTCATGGACAGGGAGCGACGAGACCCAGTACTTC. As protein: CASSSWTGSDETQYF.

This clonotype was found many times. The CDR3 is CASSEHRGSADTQYF. The CDR3, as DNA: TGTGCCAGCAGTGAGCACAGGGGTTCGGCAGATACGCAGTATTTT. The J gene is TRBJ2-3, the V gene TRBV2, with 7 bases matching TRBD1. V lost 3 bases to trimming and J lost 4 bases; unmatched junction nucleotides: 7. The germline V gene encodes CDR1 SNHLY and CDR2 FYNNEI. This CDR3 has 15 residues.

This clonotype has a handful of counts. The rearrangement joins TRBV6-1 to TRBJ2-3; the D gene is possibly TRBD2 (5 bases). The CDR3 is 15 residues long. Trimming stripped 7 bases from V and 1 base from J, with 15 bases between. From germline, CDR1 is MNHNS and CDR2 SASEGT. The CDR3 DNA reads as TGTGCCAGCACCCCGTTGGGAGTCGGCACAGATACGCAGTATTTT. Translation: CASTPLGVGTDTQYF.

This clonotype was seen a few times. The chain joins TRBV11-2 to TRBJ2-2, with 7 bases lining up with TRBD1. Germline V lookup: CDR1 SGHAT, CDR2 FQNNGV. The CDR3 has 15 residues. The V and J ends lost 4 bases and 4 bases, in that order; junction bases with no gene match: 6. The CDR3 is CASSSRQGITGELFF. The CDR3 DNA sequence: TGTGCCAGCAGCTCCCGACAGGGAATCACCGGGGAGCTGTTTTTT.

CDR3: CATLGQETQYF. CDR3 sequence (DNA): TGTGCCACCCTGGGACAAGAGACCCAGTACTTC. J is TRBJ2-5 and V is TRBV28; D is ambiguous. The germline V and J ends were trimmed by 10 bases and 2 bases, with 8 bases remaining between them. In germline, CDR1 is MDHEN, CDR2 SYDVKM. The CDR3 covers 11 residues.

This clonotype was found many times. V is TRBV29-1 and J is TRBJ1-1; a weak D match, TRBD1 (5 bases). The CDR3 is 12 residues long. Trimming left V 7 bases short and J 1 base short, with 10 bases between. Germline CDR1 is SQVTM and CDR2 is ANQGSEA. CDR3 in amino acids: CSGGAANTEAFF. In nucleotides, the CDR3 is TGCAGCGGTGGGGCAGCGAACACTGAAGCTTTCTTT. The variable domain in full, completed from reference TRBV29-1 and TRBJ1-1, reads SAVISQKPSRDICQRGTSLTIQCQVDSQVTMMFWYRQQPGQSLTLIATANQGSEATYESGFVIDKFPISRPNLTFSTLTVSNMSPEDSSIYLCSGGAANTEAFFGQGTRLTVV.

This clonotype was detected many times. The rearrangement links TRBV7-2 to TRBJ1-3; D may be TRBD1 (6 bases). Germline CDR1 SGHTA, CDR2 FQGNSA. Trimming took off 4 bases at V and 5 bases at J, with 15 bases between the two ends. The CDR3 is made up of 15 amino acids. CDR3 nucleotides: TGTGCCAGCAGCTCGTGGTGGGGGGGCCGAAACACCATATATTTT. It yields the protein CASSSWWGGRNTIYF.

In the case of this clonotype: This likely stems from a read error, as it lies one base from a far larger clone. The chain combines TRBV13 with TRBJ2-1, with unresolved D. CDR3 length: 14 residues. CDR1 PRHDT and CDR2 FYEKMQ come from the germline V gene (reference sequence). Trimming cost V 5 bases and J 10 bases, with 18 bases left between them. The CDR3 DNA follows: TGTGCCAGCAGCCCGCTGGCCGGGCACTACGAGCAGTTCTTC. This encodes CASSPLAGHYEQFF.

This clonotype was detected many times. The rearrangement uses TRBV28 and TRBJ1-5; D remains unclear. CDR3 length: 11 residues. The ends were cut back, 5 bases at V and 7 bases at J, with 6 bases in the middle. Germline values: CDR1 MDHEN, CDR2 SYDVKM. Here the CDR3 reads CASSNIQPQHF. DNA of the CDR3: TGTGCCAGCAGTAACATACAGCCCCAGCATTTT.

At least ten counts were recorded for this clonotype. One end of the junction is discordant with germline, which a read error may explain. The chain has TRBV10-1 and TRBJ2-3; 9 bases line up with TRBD2. This CDR3 is built from 14 residues. Germline values: CDR1 WNHNN, CDR2 SYGVQD (reference sequence). CDR3 sequence reads: CVSSDSGLADTQYF. CDR3 DNA: TGCGTCAGCAGTGATTCCGGACTAGCGGATACGCAGTATTTT.

This clonotype was seen many times. The chain employs TRBV5-4 and TRBJ2-7; D unclear. CDR1 and CDR2 from the germline V gene are SGHNT and YYREEE (reference sequence). The ends were cut back, 1 base at V and 3 bases at J, with 11 bases in the middle. The CDR3 spans 14 residues. As DNA, the CDR3 is TGTGCCAGCAGCTTGTTCCGCGGAGACTACGAGCAGTACTTC. Residues: CASSLFRGDYEQYF.

The chain joins TRBV11-2 to TRBJ1-1; no firm D call. CDR1 SGHAT and CDR2 FQNNGV come from the germline V gene. The CDR3 contains 13 residues. Trimming pared 5 bases from V and 11 bases from J, leaving 18 bases between. The CDR3 DNA follows: TGTGCCAGCAGCCCCGGCCCCACGGGTTGGGCTTTCTTT. Protein product: CASSPGPTGWAFF.

This clonotype was found many times. CDR3 loop: CASSAAGGEQPQHF. CDR3 nucleotides: TGTGCCAGCAGTGCGGCTGGAGGGGAACAGCCCCAGCATTTT. The J gene is TRBJ1-5, the V gene TRBV6-1; D is possibly TRBD1 (5 bases). The CDR3 is 14 residues long. Germline V gene data show CDR1 as MNHNS and CDR2 as SASEGT. V was pared by 4 bases and J by 7 bases, with 14 bases between.

This clonotype was recorded many times. V usage is TRBV6-5 and J usage is TRBJ2-1, with D perhaps being TRBD1 or TRBD2 (5 bases each). CDR1 and CDR2 from the germline V gene are MNHEY and SVGAGI. V was trimmed by 6 bases and J by 8 bases, leaving 20 bases between them. This CDR3 region has 15 residues. CDR3 region: CASSSPGRIAYEQFF. The CDR3 nucleotides are TGTGCCAGCAGCTCACCGGGACGGATCGCCTATGAGCAGTTCTTC.

There are a few counts of this clonotype. The chain employs TRBV27 and TRBJ2-3, with D possibly being TRBD2 (6 bases). V dropped 5 bases and J dropped 2 bases, with 14 bases sitting between them. This CDR3 has 15 amino acids. CDR1 is MNHEY and CDR2 is SMNVEV in the germline V gene (reference sequence). Written as DNA, the CDR3 is TGTGCCAGCAGTGACGGGGGTATATCCACAGATACGCAGTATTTT. This sequence encodes CASSDGGISTDTQYF.